A selection of T cell receptor beta chains follows, all from one sample in a study of T cell changes during pregnancy in multiple sclerosis. Assay used: immunoSEQ multiplex PCR; TCRdb lists only in-frame clones, some missing. This table holds around 38,000 clones, approximately 92% found once. The material sequenced was CD8+ T cells from peripheral blood mononuclear cells, taken in the third trimester of pregnancy. Receptors originate from a female donor with multiple sclerosis, enrolled in a pregnancy study. The CDR3 runs from the conserved cysteine through the conserved F or W. The D gene is left open where the match is weak. Expanded clones get a size class; other rows say once, few or many, or leave the size out.

>TRBJ2-2|few|TRBD2|TRBV7-6
CASRTSGSPGELFF
TGTGCCAGCAGGACTAGCGGGAGCCCCGGGGAGCTGTTTTTT
>TRBJ2-3|NA|TRBD2|TRBV19
CASSIKASGSGAQYF
TGTGCCAGTAGTATTAAGGCTAGCGGGAGTGGGGCGCAGTATTTT
>TRBJ2-7|NA|NA|TRBV7-9
CASSLAIGLKDEQYF
TGTGCCAGCAGCTTAGCGATCGGACTGAAGGACGAGCAGTACTTC
>TRBJ2-6|NA|NA|TRBV27
CASSTYSGANVLTF
TGTGCCAGCAGTACTTACTCTGGGGCCAACGTCCTGACTTTC
>TRBJ1-4|NA|NA|TRBV6-5
CASSYDGEKLFF
TGTGCCAGCAGTTACGACGGGGAAAAACTGTTTTTT
>TRBJ2-1|medium-sized|NA|TRBV7-9
CASSLAADSYNEQFF
TGTGCCAGCAGCTTAGCGGCGGACTCCTACAATGAGCAGTTCTTC
>TRBJ1-3|NA|TRBD1|TRBV19
CASSYYRGSGNTIYF
TGTGCCAGTAGTTATTACAGGGGCTCTGGAAACACCATATATTTT
>TRBJ1-1|NA|NA|TRBV19
CASSMGDLAGTEAFF
TGTGCCAGTAGTATGGGGGACCTTGCGGGGACTGAAGCTTTCTTT
>TRBJ2-2|NA|NA|TRBV4-3
CASSQDREEGSSDTGELFF
TGCGCCAGCAGCCAAGATCGAGAGGAGGGGAGTTCGGACACCGGGGAGCTGTTTTTT
>TRBJ1-5|once|NA|TRBV28
CASSFVRWSNQPQHF
TGTGCCAGCAGTTTTGTCAGGTGGAGCAATCAGCCCCAGCATTTT
>TRBJ2-7|NA|TRBD1|TRBV6-1
CASSEVGTGAYEQYF
TGTGCCAGCAGTGAGGTAGGGACAGGGGCCTACGAGCAGTACTTC
>TRBJ1-1|NA|NA|TRBV12-5
CASGKDRPNTEAFF
TGTGCTAGTGGTAAAGACAGACCGAACACTGAAGCTTTCTTT
>TRBJ1-4|NA|NA|TRBV2
CASSAGELFF
TGTGCCAGCAGCGCCGGGGAACTGTTTTTT
>TRBJ1-5|NA|NA|TRBV4-1
CASSQVPLSQPQHF
TGCGCCAGCAGCCAAGTCCCGCTCAGTCAGCCCCAGCATTTT
>TRBJ1-3|NA|TRBD1|TRBV7-2
CASSIDRARSGNTIYF
TGTGCCAGCAGCATCGACAGGGCTAGGTCTGGAAACACCATATATTTT
>TRBJ2-2|NA|NA|TRBV6-5
CASKTGYTGELFF
TGTGCCAGCAAGACAGGATACACCGGGGAGCTGTTTTTT
>TRBJ2-7|NA|TRBD2|TRBV7-2
CASSQGLAGLYEQYF
TGTGCCAGCAGCCAGGGACTAGCGGGTCTCTACGAGCAGTACTTC
>TRBJ2-3|NA|TRBD2|TRBV4-3
CASSPLRLAGDTQYF
TGCGCCAGCAGCCCTCTCAGGCTAGCGGGAGATACGCAGTATTTT
>TRBJ2-3|NA|NA|TRBV2
CASSEAGGGTQYF
TGTGCCAGCAGTGAAGCGGGGGGAGGCACGCAGTATTTT
>TRBJ1-4|NA|NA|TRBV28
CASSLRSNEKLFF
TGTGCCAGCAGTTTGAGATCTAATGAAAAACTGTTTTTT
>TRBJ2-7|NA|NA|TRBV9
CASSPGVYEQYF
TGTGCCAGCAGCCCAGGGGTCTACGAGCAGTACTTC
>TRBJ1-2|NA|NA|TRBV9
CASSVVGADHYGYTF
TGTGCCAGCAGCGTAGTAGGAGCGGACCACTATGGCTACACCTTC
>TRBJ2-7|NA|TRBD2|TRBV28
CASSTTGLAGVRYEQYF
TGTGCCAGCAGCACAACGGGACTAGCGGGAGTCCGCTACGAGCAGTACTTC
>TRBJ2-5|once|NA|TRBV4-3
CASSQDRVEETQYF
TGCGCCAGCAGCCAAGACAGGGTGGAAGAGACCCAGTACTTC
>TRBJ2-7|NA|TRBD2|TRBV13
CASSPPPGGRGYEQYF
TGTGCCAGCAGCCCCCCACCGGGCGGGAGAGGCTACGAGCAGTACTTC
>TRBJ2-7|NA|TRBD1|TRBV27
CASSLLGQGLHEQYF
TGTGCCAGCAGTTTATTGGGACAGGGCCTCCACGAGCAGTACTTC
>TRBJ2-7|NA|TRBD2|TRBV14
CASSQDLGRDEQYF
TGTGCCAGCAGCCAAGATCTGGGGAGGGACGAGCAGTACTTC
>TRBJ2-2|NA|TRBD1|TRBV10-1
CATDRGGTGELFF
TGCGCCACTGACAGGGGTGGCACCGGGGAGCTGTTTTTT
>TRBJ2-1|NA|TRBD2|TRBV10-1
CASSEEPGGGRNEQFF
TGCGCCAGCAGTGAGGAGCCGGGAGGAGGGCGTAATGAGCAGTTCTTC
>TRBJ2-3|NA|NA|TRBV11-2
CASSGGAGVTDTQYF
TGTGCCAGCAGCGGTGGGGCAGGGGTGACAGATACGCAGTATTTT
>TRBJ2-7|NA|TRBD2|TRBV6-5
CASRQREGHEQYF
TGTGCCAGCAGACAACGGGAGGGCCACGAGCAGTACTTC
>TRBJ1-5|NA|NA|TRBV30
CAWRFGHRVGNQPQHF
TGTGCCTGGAGATTTGGGCACAGGGTGGGCAATCAGCCCCAGCATTTT
>TRBJ2-7|NA|NA|TRBV7-9
CASSSRSEELSYEQYF
TGTGCCAGCAGCTCCCGTAGTGAGGAACTCTCCTACGAGCAGTACTTC
>TRBJ2-1|once|TRBD2|TRBV6-5
CASSYGSGRAPLFF
TGTGCCAGCAGTTACGGGAGCGGGAGGGCCCCCCTGTTCTTC
>TRBJ2-3|NA|TRBD1|TRBV28
CASSLTVKTGEGTDTQYF
TGTGCCAGCAGTTTAACAGTCAAGACAGGGGAAGGGACAGATACGCAGTATTTT
>TRBJ1-2|NA|TRBD1|TRBV29-1
CSVEDQGGYGYTF
TGCAGCGTCGAGGACCAGGGGGGCTATGGCTACACCTTC
>TRBJ1-1|NA|NA|TRBV19
CASSPTRNTEAFF
TGTGCCAGTAGTCCCACTCGGAACACTGAAGCTTTCTTT
>TRBJ2-1|NA|NA|TRBV5-1
CASSTTGLPHEQFF
TGCGCCAGCAGCACAACAGGGCTGCCGCATGAGCAGTTCTTC
>TRBJ2-1|NA|NA|TRBV15
CATSRGGISYNEQFF
TGTGCCACCAGCAGAGGAGGAATCTCCTACAATGAGCAGTTCTTC
>TRBJ2-1|NA|TRBD1|TRBV6-5
CASGQGFYNEQFF
TGTGCCAGCGGACAGGGGTTCTACAATGAGCAGTTCTTC
>TRBJ1-2|NA|NA|TRBV6-5
CASSPLREADGYTF
TGTGCCAGCAGTCCCCTGAGGGAGGCGGATGGCTACACCTTC
>TRBJ2-7|NA|TRBD1|TRBV6-1
CASSLIGQGNEQYF
TGTGCCAGCAGTCTGATAGGACAGGGTAACGAGCAGTACTTC
>TRBJ2-1|NA|TRBD2|TRBV4-3
CASSQDRLADFYNEQFF
TGCGCCAGCAGCCAAGATAGACTAGCGGATTTTTACAATGAGCAGTTCTTC
>TRBJ2-3|NA|NA|TRBV7-8
CASSGSADTQYF
TGTGCCAGCAGCGGAAGCGCAGATACGCAGTATTTT
>TRBJ2-5|NA|TRBD2|TRBV4-3
CASSRAGDQETQYF
TGCGCCAGCAGCCGGGCGGGGGACCAAGAGACCCAGTACTTC
>TRBJ1-1|NA|NA|TRBV28
CASRLSLGGGTEAFF
TGTGCCAGCCGCCTGAGTCTGGGGGGTGGCACTGAAGCTTTCTTT
>TRBJ1-4|NA|NA|TRBV2
CASSGQTPLGKLFF
TGTGCCAGCAGTGGACAAACACCGTTGGGAAAACTGTTTTTT
>TRBJ2-1|NA|TRBD1|TRBV7-9
CASRLDRERDNEQFF
TGTGCCAGCAGATTAGACAGGGAGAGAGACAATGAGCAGTTCTTC
>TRBJ2-6|NA|NA|TRBV28
CASIPSSGANVLTF
TGTGCCAGCATTCCCTCGTCTGGGGCCAACGTCCTGACTTTC
>TRBJ2-7|NA|TRBD2|TRBV29-1
CSVEGGSSGYEQYF
TGCAGCGTTGAAGGGGGGTCTAGCGGATACGAGCAGTACTTC
>TRBJ1-2|NA|NA|TRBV29-1
CSVVGGRNYGYTF
TGCAGCGTTGTGGGGGGGCGCAACTATGGCTACACCTTC
>TRBJ2-7|NA|TRBD1|TRBV2
CASRDRVSYEQYF
TGTGCCAGCAGGGACAGGGTCTCCTACGAGCAGTACTTC